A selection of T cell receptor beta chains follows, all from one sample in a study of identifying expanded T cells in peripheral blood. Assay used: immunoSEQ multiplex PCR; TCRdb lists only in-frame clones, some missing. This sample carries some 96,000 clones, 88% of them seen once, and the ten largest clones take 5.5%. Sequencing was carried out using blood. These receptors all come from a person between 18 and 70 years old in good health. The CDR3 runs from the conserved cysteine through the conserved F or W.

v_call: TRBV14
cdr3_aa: CASSLSSGRALGGELFF

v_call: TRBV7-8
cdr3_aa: CASSLAWGRVSTGNTIYF

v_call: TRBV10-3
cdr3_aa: CAISSMGHYEQYF

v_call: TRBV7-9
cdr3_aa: CASSLRTSGSSYNEQFF

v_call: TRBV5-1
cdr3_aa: CASSLAGGLAYEQYF

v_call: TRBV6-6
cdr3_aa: CASSFRDGDFVTQHF

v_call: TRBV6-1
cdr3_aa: CASSESLSSVDEQFF

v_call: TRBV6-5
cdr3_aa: CASSLQGGLPRYTF

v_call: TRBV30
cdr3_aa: CAWSFGQGVNYGYTF

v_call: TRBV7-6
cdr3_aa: CASSSTQGKGKTQYF

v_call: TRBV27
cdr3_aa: CASSFSVLAGGLDEQFF

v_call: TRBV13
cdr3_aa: CASSSRQRNTGELFF

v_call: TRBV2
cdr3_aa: CASTETLRPLW

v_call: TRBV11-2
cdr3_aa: CASSFSFGKTGSQETQYF

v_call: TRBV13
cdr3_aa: CASSLGAGMNQPQHF

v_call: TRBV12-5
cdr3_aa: CASGLGTGLRGPQHF

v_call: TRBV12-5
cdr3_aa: CASGAGQVAYEQYF

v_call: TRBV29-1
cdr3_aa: CSVDDRSSYNEQFF

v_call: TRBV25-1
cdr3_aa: CASSGGGTEAFF

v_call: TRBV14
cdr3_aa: CASSQGGGNNSPLHF

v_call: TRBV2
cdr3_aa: CASRDTGHGELFF

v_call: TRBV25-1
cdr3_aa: CASSAQYNSPLHF

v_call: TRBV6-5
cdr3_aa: CASRPGAGSEQYF